The clone carrying this T cell receptor (beta chain) has only a few counts. The sample belongs to a study of blood T cell repertoires in COVID-19. For the study at large: Acute and convalescent COVID-19 specimens originated in the United States, Italy and Spain. The analysed material was cDNA or gDNA that came from T cells, B-cell-depleted T cells, or PBMCs.

In the original processing: Reference gene primer amplification gave nucleated cell count estimates. This table comes from immunoSEQ multiplex PCR, and its TCRdb copy is limited to in-frame clones, with some not included. Clone size and the V and J calls come from that table; the DNA yielded D and trimming. The sample consists of roughly 260,000 clones, roughly 82% of them appearing once. The CDR3 spans 14 residues. CDR1 MDHEN and CDR2 SYDVKM come from the germline V gene. J lost 6 bases, V lost 3 bases, and 4 bases had no gene match. The TCR originated in a woman older than 75 with active or convalescent COVID-19. The sample comprised peripheral blood. This chain joins TRBV28 and TRBJ1-3; 8 bases fit TRBD1. The CDR3 loop is CASSFLTGENTIYF. CDR3 DNA: TGTGCCAGCAGTTTTCTGACAGGGGAAAACACCATATATTTT.